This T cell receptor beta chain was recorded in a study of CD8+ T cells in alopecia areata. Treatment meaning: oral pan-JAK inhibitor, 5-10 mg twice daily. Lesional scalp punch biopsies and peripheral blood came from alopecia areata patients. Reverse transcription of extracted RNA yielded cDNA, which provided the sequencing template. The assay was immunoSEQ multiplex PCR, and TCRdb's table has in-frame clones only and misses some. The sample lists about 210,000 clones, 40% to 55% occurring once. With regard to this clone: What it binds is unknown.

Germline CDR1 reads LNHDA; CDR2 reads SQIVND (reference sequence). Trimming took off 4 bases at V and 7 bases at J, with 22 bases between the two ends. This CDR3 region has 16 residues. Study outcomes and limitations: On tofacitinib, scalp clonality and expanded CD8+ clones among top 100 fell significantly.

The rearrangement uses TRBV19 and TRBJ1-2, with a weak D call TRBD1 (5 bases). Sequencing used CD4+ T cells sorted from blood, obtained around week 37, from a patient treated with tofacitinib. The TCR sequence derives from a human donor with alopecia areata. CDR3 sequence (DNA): TGTGCCAGTAGTACCCAACTGGTGAGGGGCGCTAGTGGCTACACCTTC. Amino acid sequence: CASSTQLVRGASGYTF.